These 8 T cell receptor beta chains originate from one sample sequenced in a study of cytotoxic CD8 clonotypes in ibrutinib-treated CLL. Assay: immunoSEQ multiplex PCR; the TCRdb copy retains only in-frame clones and omits some. There are some 50,000 clones in the sample; about 50% occur only once, and about 27% lies in the top ten. Sequenced material: PBMCs, taken after 24 months of ibrutinib treatment. These receptors were collected from a human donor with chronic lymphocytic leukemia.

The rearrangement uses TRBV15 and TRBJ2-7; D is perhaps TRBD1 (6 bases). V was pared by 6 bases and J by 2 bases, with 17 bases between. The CDR3 runs to 15 residues. The germline gives CDR1 LNHNV, CDR2 YYDKDF (reference sequence). This chain's CDR3 is CATRPQGYKTYEQYF. CDR3 DNA: TGTGCCACCAGACCACAGGGCTACAAGACCTACGAGCAGTACTTC.

The CDR3: CASNRGDSYTF. The CDR3 nucleotides are TGTGCCAGCAACCGGGGGGATAGCTACACCTTC. This chain links TRBV6-5 with TRBJ1-2; D possibly corresponds to TRBD1 (5 bases). CDR1 MNHEY and CDR2 SVGAGI come from the germline V gene. Trimming stripped 7 bases from V and 9 bases from J, with 12 bases between. This CDR3 has 11 amino acids.

J is TRBJ1-1 and V is TRBV4-2, with D unclear. V was pared by 1 base and J by 5 bases, with 14 bases between. The CDR3 is made up of 15 amino acids. Germline V lookup: CDR1 LGHNA, CDR2 YNFKEQ. In DNA form, the CDR3 reads TGTGCCAGCAGCCAAGCCCCAAACCAGAGAACTGAAGCTTTCTTT. Protein product: CASSQAPNQRTEAFF.

This clone qualifies as medium-sized (0.01 to 0.1%). This chain links TRBV12-5 with TRBJ2-5, with D hard to call. CDR1 LGHNT and CDR2 FRNRAP come from the germline V gene. V gave up 6 bases and J gave up 5 bases, with 13 bases separating them. The CDR3 has 13 residues. Here the CDR3 reads CASGQWLGETQYF. CDR3 DNA: TGTGCTAGTGGACAGTGGTTGGGGGAGACCCAGTACTTC.

The CDR3 DNA is TGTGCCAGCAGGAAGGGTGGGGGCCAAGAGACCCAGTACTTC. This codes for CASRKGGGQETQYF. This chain connects TRBV5-4 to TRBJ2-5; D possibly uses TRBD1 or TRBD2 (5 bases each). Germline-derived CDR1 and CDR2 are SGHNT and YYREEE (reference sequence). The CDR3 sequence is 14 residues long. Trimming removed 5 bases at V and 1 base at J, with 12 bases between.

The chain uses TRBV2 and TRBJ1-1, with D possibly being TRBD1 (6 bases). V shed 6 bases and J shed 0 bases, with 8 bases lying between them. This CDR3 contains 13 residues. CDR1 is SNHLY, CDR2 FYNNEI, per germline. In DNA, the CDR3 is TGTGCCAGCAGAGGGGACATGAACACTGAAGCTTTCTTT. Translating it yields CASRGDMNTEAFF.

The J gene is TRBJ2-3, the V gene TRBV9; D is possibly TRBD1 or TRBD2 (6 bases each). The V end lost 0 bases, the J end lost 10 bases, and 15 bases lay between the germline ends. The CDR3 runs to 14 residues. Looked up from germline, CDR1 is SGDLS and CDR2 is YYNGEE. In nucleotides, the CDR3 is TGTGCCAGCAGCGTAGGGGTAGCGGAGGGGGCGCAGTATTTT. This encodes CASSVGVAEGAQYF.

This chain joins TRBV5-1 and TRBJ1-4; D gene uncertain. Germline V gene data show CDR1 as SGHRS and CDR2 as YFSETQ. CDR3 length: 14 amino acids. Trimming took 4 bases from V and 7 from J, leaving 14 bases between them. The CDR3 loop is CASSLDGSIEKLFF. In nucleotides, the CDR3 is TGCGCCAGCAGCCTGGACGGATCCATTGAAAAACTGTTTTTT.